Shown below are 8 T cell receptor beta chains from a single sample sequenced in a study of shared clonotypes between healthy human individuals. Some clones are missing from TCRdb's copy, which holds only in-frame ones; the method was immunoSEQ multiplex PCR. The table has about 1.5 million clones, roughly 98% seen once. Sequenced: naive CD4+ T cells sorted from blood. Subset defined: CD45RA+ positively selected. All receptors come from a man aged 25-40 years in good health.

This chain uses TRBV28 with TRBJ1-5; a possible D gene is TRBD1 (5 bases). V was shortened by 8 bases and J by 7 bases, with 15 bases between the two germline ends. The CDR3 runs to 13 residues. Germline CDR1 reads MDHEN; CDR2 reads SYDVKM. The DNA of the CDR3 is TGTGCCAGCGCCAGGAGACAGTCACAGCCCCAGCATTTT. Its protein product is CASARRQSQPQHF.

The V call is TRBV30, the J call TRBJ1-2, with D unresolved. The CDR3 has 12 amino acids. The V end lost 3 bases, the J end lost 5 bases, and 10 bases lay between the germline ends. Per the germline V gene, CDR1 is GTSNPN and CDR2 is SVGIG (reference sequence). CDR3 loop: CAWSPGVYGYTF. CDR3 in DNA: TGTGCCTGGAGCCCCGGGGTTTATGGCTACACCTTC.

The sample holds one count of this clone. CDR3 bases: TGTGCCAGCGACTATTCGGGGGGGGAGCAGTACTTC. Protein sequence: CASDYSGGEQYF. The chain is built from TRBV2 and TRBJ2-7, with 8 bases fitting TRBD2. CDR3 length: 12 amino acids. V was clipped by 8 bases and J by 7 bases; unmatched bases: 7. The germline V gene encodes CDR1 SNHLY and CDR2 FYNNEI.

The V call is TRBV28, the J call TRBJ2-2; D uncertain. V lost 6 bases, J lost 4 bases, and 9 bases lay in between. CDR1 MDHEN and CDR2 SYDVKM come from the germline V gene. The CDR3 extends over 13 amino acids. CDR3 region: CASSLRLTGELFF. The CDR3 nucleotides read TGTGCCAGCAGCCTCCGACTCACCGGGGAGCTGTTTTTT.

The gene calls are TRBV28 and TRBJ1-1; no clear D gene. CDR3 size: 13 residues. Deletions cut 5 bases from V and 1 base from J, with 8 bases between. Germline V gene data show CDR1 as MDHEN and CDR2 as SYDVKM. The CDR3, as DNA: TGTGCCAGCAGTCGCCCCCAGAACACTGAAGCTTTCTTT. Protein sequence: CASSRPQNTEAFF.

This clone was counted a single time. The V and J genes are TRBV18 and TRBJ2-2, with 7 bases aligning to TRBD1. The V gene end was trimmed by 3 bases and the J gene end by 4 bases; junction bases not matched to a gene: 8. From germline, CDR1 is KGHSH and CDR2 LQKENI. The CDR3 has 16 residues. DNA of the CDR3: TGTGCCAGCTCACCGAGACAGGGCTCATCCACCGGGGAGCTGTTTTTT. This translates into CASSPRQGSSTGELFF.

The chain has TRBV30 and TRBJ1-5; D is uncertain. The V and J ends lost 2 bases and 4 bases respectively, with 9 bases between them. CDR1 and CDR2 from the germline V gene are GTSNPN and SVGIG (reference sequence). This CDR3 has 13 amino acids. CDR3 nucleotide sequence: TGTGCCTGGAGTCAACCCCCTAATCAGCCCCAGCATTTT. This encodes CAWSQPPNQPQHF.

CDR3 DNA: TGTGCCAGCTCACCACCTAGCGGGAGAATCCACGAGCAGTACTTC. Protein: CASSPPSGRIHEQYF. This chain joins TRBV18 and TRBJ2-7, with 9 bases fitting TRBD2. V lost 0 bases and J lost 5; bases outside the gene matches: 5. Germline lookup yields CDR1 KGHSH and CDR2 LQKENI. The CDR3 spans 15 residues.